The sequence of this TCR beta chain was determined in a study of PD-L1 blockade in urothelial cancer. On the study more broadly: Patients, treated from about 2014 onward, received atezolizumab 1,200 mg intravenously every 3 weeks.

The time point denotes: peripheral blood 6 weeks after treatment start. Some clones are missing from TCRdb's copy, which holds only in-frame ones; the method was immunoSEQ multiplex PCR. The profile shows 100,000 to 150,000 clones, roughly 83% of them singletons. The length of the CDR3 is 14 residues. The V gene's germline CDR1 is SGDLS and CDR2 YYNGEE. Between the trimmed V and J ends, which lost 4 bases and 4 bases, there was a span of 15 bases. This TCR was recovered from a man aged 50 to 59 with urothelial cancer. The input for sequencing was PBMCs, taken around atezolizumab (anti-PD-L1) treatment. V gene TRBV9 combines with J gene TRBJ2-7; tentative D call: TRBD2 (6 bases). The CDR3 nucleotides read TGTGCCAGCAGCCCGGGACTTGGGTCTTACGAGCAGTACTTC. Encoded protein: CASSPGLGSYEQYF.